This entry describes one T cell receptor beta chain. The sample's time point: pre-treatment sample, taken before nivolumab and TIL therapy. V was trimmed by 5 bases and J by 5 bases, leaving 12 bases between them. Per germline, CDR1 SSHAT and CDR2 FNYEAQ (reference sequence). The CDR3 covers 13 residues. These data come from a study of TIL therapy for anti-PD-1-resistant metastatic lung cancer. The wider study: Tumors were harvested before any PD-1/PD-L1 blockade.

The libraries were made with immunoSEQ v3. Assay used: immunoSEQ multiplex PCR; TCRdb lists only in-frame clones, some missing. The sample shows roughly 15,000 clones, roughly 88% of them seen only once. The gene calls are TRBV7-7 and TRBJ2-5, with D uncertain. The specimen was blood, collected at baseline. This receptor was identified in a person between 25 and 79 years old with non-small cell lung cancer. The CDR3: CASSPNPGETQYF. CDR3 DNA sequence: TGTGCCAGCAGCCCTAACCCCGGGGAGACCCAGTACTTC.